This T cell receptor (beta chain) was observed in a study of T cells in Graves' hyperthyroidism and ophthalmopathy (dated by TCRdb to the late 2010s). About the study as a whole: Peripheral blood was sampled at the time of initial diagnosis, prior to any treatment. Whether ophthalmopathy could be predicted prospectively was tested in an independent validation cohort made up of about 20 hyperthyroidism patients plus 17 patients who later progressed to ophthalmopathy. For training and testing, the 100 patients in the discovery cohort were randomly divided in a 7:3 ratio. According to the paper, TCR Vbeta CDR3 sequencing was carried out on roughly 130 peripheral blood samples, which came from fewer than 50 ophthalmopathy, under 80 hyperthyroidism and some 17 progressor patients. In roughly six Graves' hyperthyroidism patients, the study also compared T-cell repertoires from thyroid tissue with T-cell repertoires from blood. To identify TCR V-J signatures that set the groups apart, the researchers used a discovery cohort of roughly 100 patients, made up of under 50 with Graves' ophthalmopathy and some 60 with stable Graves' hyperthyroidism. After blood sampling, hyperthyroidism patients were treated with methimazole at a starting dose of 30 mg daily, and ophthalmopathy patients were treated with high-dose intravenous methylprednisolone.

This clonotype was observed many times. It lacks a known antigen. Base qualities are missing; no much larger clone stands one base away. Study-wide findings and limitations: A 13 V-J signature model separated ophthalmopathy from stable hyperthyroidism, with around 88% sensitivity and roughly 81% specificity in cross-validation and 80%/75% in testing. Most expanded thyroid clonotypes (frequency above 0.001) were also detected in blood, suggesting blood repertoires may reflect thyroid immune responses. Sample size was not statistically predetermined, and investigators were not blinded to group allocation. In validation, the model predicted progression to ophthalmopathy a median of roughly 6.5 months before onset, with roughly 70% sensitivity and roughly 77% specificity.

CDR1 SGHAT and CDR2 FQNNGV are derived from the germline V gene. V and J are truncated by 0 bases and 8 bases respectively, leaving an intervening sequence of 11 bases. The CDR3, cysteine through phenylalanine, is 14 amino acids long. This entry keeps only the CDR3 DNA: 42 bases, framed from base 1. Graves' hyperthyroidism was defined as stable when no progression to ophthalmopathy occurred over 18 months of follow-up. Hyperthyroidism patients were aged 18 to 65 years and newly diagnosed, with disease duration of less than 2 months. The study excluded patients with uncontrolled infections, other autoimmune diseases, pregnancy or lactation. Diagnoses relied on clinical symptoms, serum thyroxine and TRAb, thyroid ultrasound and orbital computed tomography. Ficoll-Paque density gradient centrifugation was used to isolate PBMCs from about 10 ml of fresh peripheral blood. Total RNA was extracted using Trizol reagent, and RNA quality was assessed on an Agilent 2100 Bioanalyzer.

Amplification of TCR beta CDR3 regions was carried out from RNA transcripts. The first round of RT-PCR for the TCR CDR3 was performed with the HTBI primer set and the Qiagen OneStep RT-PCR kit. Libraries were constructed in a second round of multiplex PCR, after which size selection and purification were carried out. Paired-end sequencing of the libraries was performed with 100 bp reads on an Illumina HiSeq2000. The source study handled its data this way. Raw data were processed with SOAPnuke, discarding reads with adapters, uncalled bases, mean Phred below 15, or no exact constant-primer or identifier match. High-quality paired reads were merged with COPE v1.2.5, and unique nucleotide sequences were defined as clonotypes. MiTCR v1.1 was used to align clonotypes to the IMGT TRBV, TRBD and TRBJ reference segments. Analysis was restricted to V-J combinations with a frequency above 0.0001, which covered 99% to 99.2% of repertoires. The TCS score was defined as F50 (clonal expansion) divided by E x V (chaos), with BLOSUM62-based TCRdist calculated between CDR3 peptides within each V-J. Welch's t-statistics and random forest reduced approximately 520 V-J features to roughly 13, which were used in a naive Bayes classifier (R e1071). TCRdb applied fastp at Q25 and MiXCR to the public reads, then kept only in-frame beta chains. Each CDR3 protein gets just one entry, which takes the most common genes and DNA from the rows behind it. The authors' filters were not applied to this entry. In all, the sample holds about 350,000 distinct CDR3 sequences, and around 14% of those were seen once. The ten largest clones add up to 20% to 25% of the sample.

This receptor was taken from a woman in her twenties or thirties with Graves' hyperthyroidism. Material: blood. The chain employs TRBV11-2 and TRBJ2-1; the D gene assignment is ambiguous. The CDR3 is CASSLEGFFHEQFF. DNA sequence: TGTGCCAGCAGCTTAGAAGGGTTTTTCCATGAGCAGTTCTTC.